The following is a T cell receptor (beta chain) sequence with its context. Its target is not known. V lost 5 bases, J lost 10 bases, and 6 bases stayed unmatched. Germline V gene data show CDR1 as MNHNY and CDR2 as SVGAGI (reference sequence). This CDR3 spans 14 amino acids. Stated time point: week 5, during vaccination. All doses held 300 ug of mutant IDH1 20-mer peptide, with topical imiquimod. Assay: immunoSEQ multiplex PCR; the TCRdb copy retains only in-frame clones and omits some. Among about 40,000 clones listed, roughly nine tenths were seen once. The sample originates from a study of a mutant IDH1 vaccine in newly diagnosed glioma. Study-level information: Initiation of the vaccine course occurred 4-6 weeks after radiotherapy alone, or alongside temozolomide cycles. The treated group averaged 40.4 years old and was 62.5% male, approximately 40% female.

General observations from the study: Variations in leading peripheral T cell clonotypes appeared to have no connection with pseudoprogression.

The gene calls are TRBV6-6 and TRBJ2-1, with TRBD1 matching 12 bases. Sample: PBMCs, taken from a glioma patient whose treatment included an IDH1 peptide vaccine. This TCR came from a man in his fifties with glioma. CDR3 region: CASSPGQGAGEQFF. The CDR3 DNA reads as TGTGCCAGCAGTCCGGGACAGGGGGCCGGGGAGCAGTTCTTC.